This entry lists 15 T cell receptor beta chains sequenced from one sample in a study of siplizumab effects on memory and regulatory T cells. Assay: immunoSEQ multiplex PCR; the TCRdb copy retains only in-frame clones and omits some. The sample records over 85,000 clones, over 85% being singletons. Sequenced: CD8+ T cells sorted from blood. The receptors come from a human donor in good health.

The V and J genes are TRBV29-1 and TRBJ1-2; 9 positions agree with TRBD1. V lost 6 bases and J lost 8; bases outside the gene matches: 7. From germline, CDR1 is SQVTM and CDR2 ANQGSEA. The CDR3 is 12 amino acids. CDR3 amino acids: CSVDRGGWGYTF. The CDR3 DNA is TGCAGCGTGGACAGGGGAGGTTGGGGCTACACCTTC. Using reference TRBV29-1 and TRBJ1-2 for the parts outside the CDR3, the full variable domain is SAVISQKPSRDICQRGTSLTIQCQVDSQVTMMFWYRQQPGQSLTLIATANQGSEATYESGFVIDKFPISRPNLTFSTLTVSNMSPEDSSIYLCSVDRGGWGYTFGSGTRLTVV.

CDR3 protein: CASSPPTGSNRETQYF. The CDR3 coding sequence is TGTGCCAGCAGCCCCCCGACAGGGAGTAATCGAGAGACCCAGTACTTC. This chain uses TRBV9 with TRBJ2-5, with 7 nucleotides matching TRBD1. There are 16 residues in the CDR3. Germline CDR1 is SGDLS and CDR2 is YYNGEE. J lost 4 bases, V lost 4 bases, and 13 bases had no gene match.

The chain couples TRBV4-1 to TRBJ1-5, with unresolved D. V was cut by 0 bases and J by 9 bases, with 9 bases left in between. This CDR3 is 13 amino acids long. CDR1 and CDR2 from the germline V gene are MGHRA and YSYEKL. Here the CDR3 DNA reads TGCGCCAGCAGCCAAGAGATCTCGGGGCCCCAGCATTTT. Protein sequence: CASSQEISGPQHF.

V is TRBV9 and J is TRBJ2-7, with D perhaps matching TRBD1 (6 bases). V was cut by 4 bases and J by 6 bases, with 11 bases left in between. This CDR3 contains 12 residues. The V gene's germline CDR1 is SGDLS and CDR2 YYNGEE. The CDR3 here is CASSPPDSEQYF. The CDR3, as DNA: TGTGCCAGCAGCCCGCCGGACAGCGAGCAGTACTTC.

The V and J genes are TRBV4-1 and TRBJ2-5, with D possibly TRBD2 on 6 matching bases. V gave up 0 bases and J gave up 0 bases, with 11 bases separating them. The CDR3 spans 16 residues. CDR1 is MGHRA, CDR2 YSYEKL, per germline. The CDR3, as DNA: TGCGCCAGCAGCCAAGAAGTCCCTAGCGACCAAGAGACCCAGTACTTC. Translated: CASSQEVPSDQETQYF.

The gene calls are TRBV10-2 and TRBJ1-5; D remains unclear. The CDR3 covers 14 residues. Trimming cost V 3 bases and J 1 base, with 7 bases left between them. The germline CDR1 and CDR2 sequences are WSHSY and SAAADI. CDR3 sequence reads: CASSDGLSNQPQHF. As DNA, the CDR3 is TGCGCCAGCAGTGATGGGTTGAGCAATCAGCCCCAGCATTTT.

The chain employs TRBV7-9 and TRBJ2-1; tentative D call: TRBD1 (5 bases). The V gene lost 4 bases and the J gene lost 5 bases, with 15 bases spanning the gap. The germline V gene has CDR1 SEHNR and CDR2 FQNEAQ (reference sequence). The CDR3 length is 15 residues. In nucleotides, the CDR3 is TGTGCCAGCAGCTCAAAATCATTGGGGCACAATGAGCAGTTCTTC. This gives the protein CASSSKSLGHNEQFF. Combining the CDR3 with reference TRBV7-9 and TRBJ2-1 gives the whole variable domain DTGVSQNPRHKITKRGQNVTFRCDPISEHNRLYWYRQTLGQGPEFLTYFQNEAQLEKSRLLSDRFSAERPKGSFSTLEIQRTEQGDSAMYLCASSSKSLGHNEQFFGPGTRLTVL.

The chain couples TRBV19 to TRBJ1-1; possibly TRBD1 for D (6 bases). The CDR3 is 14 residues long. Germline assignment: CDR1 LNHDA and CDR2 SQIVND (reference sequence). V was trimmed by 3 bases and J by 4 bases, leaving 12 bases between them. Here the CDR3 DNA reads TGTGCCAGTAGTATGGGTGGGGGCCGCACTGAAGCTTTCTTT. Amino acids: CASSMGGGRTEAFF. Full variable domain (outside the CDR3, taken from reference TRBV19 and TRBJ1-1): DGGITQSPKYLFRKEGQNVTLSCEQNLNHDAMYWYRQDPGQGLRLIYYSQIVNDFQKGDIAEGYSVSREKKESFPLTVTSAQKNPTAFYLCASSMGGGRTEAFFGQGTRLTVV.

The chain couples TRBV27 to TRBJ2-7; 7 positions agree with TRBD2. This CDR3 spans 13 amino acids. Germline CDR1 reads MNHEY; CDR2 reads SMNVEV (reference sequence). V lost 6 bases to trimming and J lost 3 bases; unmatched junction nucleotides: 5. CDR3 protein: CASRIGEGYEQYF. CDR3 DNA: TGTGCCAGCAGAATTGGGGAGGGCTACGAGCAGTACTTC.

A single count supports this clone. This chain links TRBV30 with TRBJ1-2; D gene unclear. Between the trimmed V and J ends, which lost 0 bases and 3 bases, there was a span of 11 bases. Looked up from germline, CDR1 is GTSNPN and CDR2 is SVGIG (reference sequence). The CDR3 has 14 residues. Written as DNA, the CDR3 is TGTGCCTGGAGTGTGGGCAGGTCTTACTATGGCTACACCTTC. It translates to CAWSVGRSYYGYTF.

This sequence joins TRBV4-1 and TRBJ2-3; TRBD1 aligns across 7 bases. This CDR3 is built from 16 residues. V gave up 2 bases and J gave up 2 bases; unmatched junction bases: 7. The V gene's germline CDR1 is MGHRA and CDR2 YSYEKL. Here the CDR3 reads CASSQFLGQDTDTQYF. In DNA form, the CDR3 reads TGCGCCAGCAGCCAATTCCTAGGACAGGACACAGATACGCAGTATTTT.

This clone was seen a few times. This chain's CDR3 is CASSSGGNSNQPQHF. The CDR3 nucleotides read TGTGCCAGCAGCTCGGGCGGGAATAGCAATCAGCCCCAGCATTTT. The chain joins TRBV5-6 to TRBJ1-5; D ambiguous. Between the trimmed V and J ends, which lost 3 bases and 0 bases, there was a span of 10 bases. Germline V CDR1 and CDR2: SGHDT, YYEEEE. The CDR3 contains 15 residues.

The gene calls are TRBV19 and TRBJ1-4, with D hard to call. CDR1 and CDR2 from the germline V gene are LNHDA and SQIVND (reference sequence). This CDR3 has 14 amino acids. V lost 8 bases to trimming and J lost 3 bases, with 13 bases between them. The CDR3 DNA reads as TGTGCCAGTCACACCCGAAGCCCTAATGAAAAACTGTTTTTT. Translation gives CASHTRSPNEKLFF.

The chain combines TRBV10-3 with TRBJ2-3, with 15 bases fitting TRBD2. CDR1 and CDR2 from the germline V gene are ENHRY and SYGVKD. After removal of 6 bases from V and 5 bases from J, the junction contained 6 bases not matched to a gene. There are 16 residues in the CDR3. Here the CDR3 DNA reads TGTGCCATCAGCTCGGGACTAGCGGGAGGCGTAGATACGCAGTATTTT. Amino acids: CAISSGLAGGVDTQYF.

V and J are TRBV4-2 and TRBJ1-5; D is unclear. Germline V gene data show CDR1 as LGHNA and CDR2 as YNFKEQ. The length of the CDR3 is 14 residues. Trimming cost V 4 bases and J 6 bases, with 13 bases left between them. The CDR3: CASSLTGESQPQHF. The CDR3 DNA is TGTGCCAGCAGCCTAACCGGGGAGAGTCAGCCCCAGCATTTT.